The 27 T cell receptor beta chains below were found in one sample sequenced in a study of T cells in Graves' hyperthyroidism and ophthalmopathy. From RNA transcripts, TCR beta CDR3 regions were amplified. First-round RT-PCR targeting the TCR CDR3 was performed with the HTBI primer set. A single record per CDR3 protein comes from TCRdb applying MiXCR to the multiplex PCR reads. The table shows about 380,000 distinct CDR3 sequences, with approximately 13% occurring only once. The sequenced material came from blood. The receptor source for this set is a man aged 25 to 40 with Graves' hyperthyroidism that later progressed to Graves' ophthalmopathy.

This clonotype occurred many times. V gene TRBV7-6 combines with J gene TRBJ1-3; D possibly corresponds to TRBD1 (6 bases). Trimming took 5 bases from V and 3 from J, leaving 14 bases between them. This CDR3 spans 15 amino acids. CDR1 and CDR2 (germline): SGHVS, FNYEAQ. The CDR3 loop is CASSTEQGYGNTIYF. The CDR3 DNA sequence: TGTGCCAGCAGCACTGAGCAGGGGTATGGAAACACCATATATTTT.

This clonotype appeared a few times. The chain carries TRBV6-1 and TRBJ2-1, with D uncertain. V was clipped by 1 base and J by 4 bases, with 11 bases between them. The germline gives CDR1 MNHNS, CDR2 SASEGT. The CDR3 is 15 amino acids. This chain's CDR3 is CASSEGGSVYNEQFF. The CDR3 coding sequence is TGTGCCAGCAGTGAAGGGGGTAGTGTTTACAATGAGCAGTTCTTC.

With respect to this clonotype: The junction departs from germline at one end; a sequencing error may be responsible. The gene calls are TRBV30 and TRBJ1-1; D is unclear. CDR1 is GTSNPN and CDR2 is SVGIG in the germline V gene (reference sequence). CDR3 length equals 13 residues. CDR3 DNA sequence: TGTGCCTGGAGCTACCAGTTGAACGCTGAAGCTTTCTTT. This codes for CAWSYQLNAEAFF.

In its sample, this clonotype was seen many times. The chain recombines TRBV28 with TRBJ1-2, with 7 positions matching TRBD1. The junction had 8 bases not matched to a gene; V was cut back by 8 bases and J by 5 bases. This CDR3 has 13 amino acids. CDR1 and CDR2 from the germline V gene are MDHEN and SYDVKM. The CDR3, as DNA: TGTGCCAGCCGACAGGGAGAGGATTATGGCTACACCTTC. Its translation: CASRQGEDYGYTF.

This clonotype was seen ten or more times. The chain joins TRBV28 to TRBJ2-7; tentative D call: TRBD2 (6 bases). The germline gives CDR1 MDHEN, CDR2 SYDVKM. CDR3 length: 14 residues. Trimming cost V 1 base and J 4 bases, with 11 bases left between them. Here the CDR3 reads CASSLFTGRYEQYF. The CDR3 region has the DNA TGTGCCAGCAGTTTATTTACTGGGAGGTACGAGCAGTACTTC.

Comment on this clonotype: This may be a read error: a much more frequent sequence differs by one nucleotide. The DNA of the CDR3 is TGTGCCAGCAGTCTCGGGACAACCGAGCAGTTCTTC. Encoded protein: CASSLGTTEQFF. The V call is TRBV12-3 or TRBV12-4, the J call TRBJ2-1; the D gene is possibly TRBD1 (6 bases). With 5 bases removed from V and 10 bases from J, the gap between germline ends came to 12 bases. The CDR3 loop spans 12 amino acids.

This clonotype was found many times. The chain joins TRBV7-8 to TRBJ1-4; D possibly corresponds to TRBD1 (5 bases). Germline CDR1 and CDR2: SGHVS and FQNEAQ. There are 17 residues in the CDR3. Trimming took off 5 bases at V and 2 bases at J, with 18 bases between the two ends. CDR3 coding DNA: TGTGCCAGCAGCAACTCCGGGACGTGGAATACTAATGAAAAACTGTTTTTT. Residues: CASSNSGTWNTNEKLFF.

Many counts were recorded for this clonotype. The genes are TRBV11-3 and TRBJ2-3; 9 nucleotides align to TRBD1. The CDR3 has 15 residues. The J segment lost 0 bases and the V segment lost 3 bases, leaving 1 base of the junction unmatched. The germline V gene encodes CDR1 SGHNT and CDR2 YENEEA. The CDR3 nucleotides are TGTGCCAGCAGCTTGGGACAGGGAAGCACAGATACGCAGTATTTT. It translates to CASSLGQGSTDTQYF.

This clonotype was seen many times. The chain links TRBV10-2 to TRBJ2-1; 11 positions agree with TRBD2. The germline V gene encodes CDR1 WSHSY and CDR2 SAAADI. V gave up 2 bases and J gave up 4 bases; unmatched junction bases: 7. The CDR3 runs 17 residues. The chain's CDR3 is CASSESLAGGAYNEQFF. CDR3 nucleotide sequence: TGCGCCAGCAGTGAGAGTCTAGCGGGGGGCGCTTACAATGAGCAGTTCTTC.

This clonotype has a single count. The chain combines TRBV19 with TRBJ1-5; D is uncertain. Germline V gene lookup returns CDR1 LNHDA and CDR2 SQIVND (reference sequence). The CDR3 is 12 amino acids. Trimming took 2 bases from V and 5 from J, leaving 4 bases between them. The CDR3 here is CASSIWDQPQHF. In nucleotides, the CDR3 is TGTGCCAGTAGTATATGGGATCAGCCCCAGCATTTT.

The CDR3 nucleotides read TGCAGTGCTAGTGGAGGGGATACTGAAGCTTTCTTT. The encoded protein is CSASGGDTEAFF. This sequence joins TRBV20-1 and TRBJ1-1; D is perhaps TRBD1 (5 bases). This CDR3 has 12 amino acids. Trimming took off 3 bases at V and 5 bases at J, with 10 bases between the two ends. The germline V gene encodes CDR1 DFQATT and CDR2 SNEGSKA (reference sequence).

The chain combines TRBV9 with TRBJ2-1; 9 positions match TRBD1. V shed 4 bases, J shed 4 bases, and the junction held 6 bases outside the gene matches. This CDR3 spans 15 amino acids. Germline V CDR1 and CDR2: SGDLS, YYNGEE. The CDR3 loop reads CASSYRTGVYNEQFF. CDR3 coding DNA: TGTGCCAGCAGCTACCGGACAGGGGTTTACAATGAGCAGTTCTTC. The entire variable domain, with the rest obtained from reference TRBV9 and TRBJ2-1, is as follows: DSGVTQTPKHLITATGQRVTLRCSPRSGDLSVYWYQQSLDQGLQFLIQYYNGEERAKGNILERFSAQQFPDLHSELNLSSLELGDSALYFCASSYRTGVYNEQFFGPGTRLTVL.

A word on this clonotype: Relative to the germline gene, one junction end is altered; a read error may explain this. The gene calls are TRBV3-1 and TRBJ2-7, with D possibly TRBD1 on 6 matching bases. CDR1 LGHDT and CDR2 YNNKEL come from the germline V gene (reference sequence). This CDR3 has 13 amino acids. CDR3 in amino acids: CTSSFGQTYEQYF. CDR3 bases: TGTACCAGCAGCTTCGGACAGACCTACGAGCAGTACTTC.

This rearrangement joins TRBV2 to TRBJ2-4; 12 bases agree with TRBD1. Germline trimming cut 6 bases from V and 9 bases from J; bases unmatched to any gene: 9. The CDR3 consists of 15 residues. Per the germline V gene, CDR1 is SNHLY and CDR2 is FYNNEI. CDR3 DNA sequence: TGTGCCAGCAGAGACTGGGACAGGGGGCGAGGCATTCAGTACTTC. Its translation is CASRDWDRGRGIQYF.

This clonotype was counted many times. The CDR3 DNA reads TGTGCCAGCAGTTTAGGGGAATATAGCAATCAGCCCCAGCATTTT. Protein product: CASSLGEYSNQPQHF. J is TRBJ1-5 and V is TRBV12-3 or TRBV12-4; the D is unclear. Trimming shortened V by 1 base and J by 0 bases, and 7 bases separated the two germline ends. The CDR3 loop spans 15 amino acids.

This clonotype was detected many times. CDR3 in amino acids: CASSYSIPGTHRTEAFF. CDR3 sequence (DNA): TGTGCCAGCAGTTACTCGATACCCGGGACACATCGAACTGAAGCTTTCTTT. V is TRBV6-5 and J is TRBJ1-1; weak D call: TRBD1 (6 bases). Trimming took off 0 bases at V and 5 bases at J, with 19 bases between the two ends. The CDR3 contains 17 residues. Germline loops: CDR1 MNHEY, CDR2 SVGAGI.

This clonotype was found many times. The chain joins TRBV29-1 to TRBJ2-1, with TRBD2 matching 8 bases. With V trimmed by 8 bases and J by 5 bases, 5 bases remained unmatched. The CDR3 runs 12 residues. The V gene's germline CDR1 is SQVTM and CDR2 ANQGSEA. CDR3 region: CSPRGGHNEQFF. The CDR3 nucleotides are TGCAGCCCCCGGGGGGGTCACAATGAGCAGTTCTTC.

This chain uses TRBV3-1 with TRBJ2-5; D call uncertain. Trimming pared 5 bases from V and 5 bases from J, leaving 18 bases between. The length of the CDR3 is 15 residues. Germline assignment: CDR1 LGHDT and CDR2 YNNKEL (reference sequence). The CDR3 nucleotides read TGTGCCAGCAGCTGGGATGTTCGAATGTGGGAGACCCAGTACTTC. It encodes CASSWDVRMWETQYF.

Regarding this clonotype: The junction and the germline gene differ at one end; a read error may be behind it. This chain joins TRBV9 and TRBJ2-1, with D tentatively TRBD1 (6 bases). CDR3 length equals 15 residues. Per germline, CDR1 SGDLS and CDR2 YYNGEE. The CDR3 protein is CASSNLGTTYNGQFF. The CDR3 DNA reads TGTGCCAGCAGCAACCTCGGGACAACCTACAATGGGCAGTTCTTC.

Concerning this clonotype itself: Being one base from a much bigger clone, this may be a read error. The chain is built from TRBV2 and TRBJ2-5; the D gene is possibly TRBD2 (6 bases). CDR3 length equals 12 residues. Trimming cost V 11 bases and J 4 bases, with 14 bases left between them. Germline CDR1 reads SNHLY; CDR2 reads FYNNEI. CDR3 sequence reads: CAGASARETQYF. CDR3 in DNA: TGTGCCGGCGCTAGCGCGCGAGAGACCCAGTACTTC.

In this sample, this clonotype turned up many times. The V and J genes are TRBV4-1 and TRBJ1-2, with 8 positions matching TRBD1. Trimming took 1 base from V and 4 from J; bases not matched to a gene: 5. In germline, CDR1 is MGHRA, CDR2 YSYEKL. This CDR3 is 15 amino acids long. In DNA, the CDR3 is TGCGCCAGCAGCCAAGTGGCAGGGGGCAGCTATGGCTACACCTTC. Its translation is CASSQVAGGSYGYTF.

This clonotype was seen a few times. The CDR3 region has the DNA TGCGCCAGCAGCGCCGAGGGTCTGGGAAACACCATATATTTT. This translates into CASSAEGLGNTIYF. The chain recombines TRBV5-1 with TRBJ1-3, with unresolved D. The CDR3 extends over 14 amino acids. V lost 4 bases, J lost 4 bases, and 12 bases lay in between. Per germline, CDR1 SGHRS and CDR2 YFSETQ.

The chain recombines TRBV5-4 with TRBJ2-7, with D perhaps matching TRBD1 or TRBD2 (5 bases each). Trimming removed 4 bases from V and 1 base from J, with 9 bases in between. The CDR3 runs to 13 residues. Germline V lookup: CDR1 SGHNT, CDR2 YYREEE (reference sequence). The DNA of the CDR3 is TGTGCCAGCAGCCAGGGACCATCCTACGAGCAGTACTTC. Residues: CASSQGPSYEQYF. The full variable domain, rest sourced from reference TRBV5-4 and TRBJ2-7, is ETGVTQSPTHLIKTRGQQVTLRCSSQSGHNTVSWYQQALGQGPQFIFQYYREEENGRGNFPPRFSGLQFPNYSSELNVNALELDDSALYLCASSQGPSYEQYFGPGTRLTVT.

V and J are TRBV7-2 and TRBJ1-2; 8 bases fit TRBD1. Germline V gives CDR1 SGHTA, CDR2 FQGNSA. With V trimmed by 5 bases and J by 4 bases, 9 bases remained unmatched. This CDR3 region has 15 residues. The CDR3 DNA reads TGTGCCAGCAGCCGGCGACAGGGGTTGAGCTATGGCTACACCTTC. Its protein product is CASSRRQGLSYGYTF.

There are many counts of this clonotype. The V and J genes are TRBV12-3 or TRBV12-4 and TRBJ2-3, with TRBD1 identical over 12 bases. J gave up 6 bases and V 6 bases, and 13 bases lay outside the gene matches. There are 17 residues in the CDR3. The CDR3 DNA sequence: TGTGCCAGCAGGTTACTATCGGGACAGGGGGCGGTGGATACGCAGTATTTT. This gives the protein CASRLLSGQGAVDTQYF.

This clonotype showed up just a few times. V usage is TRBV29-1 and J usage is TRBJ2-5; the D gene is possibly TRBD2 (5 bases). This CDR3 is 11 amino acids long. Trimming left V 3 bases short and J 4 bases short, with 6 bases between. Germline V gene sequence: CDR1 SQVTM, CDR2 ANQGSEA. The DNA for the CDR3 is TGCAGCGTTGATGGAGGAGAGACCCAGTACTTC. This gives the protein CSVDGGETQYF.

The rearrangement links TRBV6-1 to TRBJ1-5; weak D call: TRBD1 (5 bases). Between the trimmed V and J ends, which lost 2 bases and 16 bases, there was a span of 18 bases. The length of the CDR3 is 13 residues. Germline V gives CDR1 MNHNS, CDR2 SASEGT. CDR3 sequence: CASSEPGPFGGHF. The CDR3 region has the DNA TGTGCCAGCAGTGAACCTGGACCCTTCGGGGGACATTTT.